A selection of T cell receptor beta chains follows, all from one sample in a study of response to subunit inactivated influenza vaccine. TCRdb reanalysed the RT-PCR reads using MiXCR and keeps one entry per CDR3 protein. The data contain 800,000 or so distinct CDR3 sequences, less than 25% of them singletons. Sample: PBMCs from blood, taken roughly 5 days after vaccination. The source is a man between 45 and 60 years old who received an inactivated influenza vaccine. CDR3s include the opening cysteine and the closing phenylalanine or tryptophan. D genes are given only for firm matches. For some rows the clone size is stated as once, few or many, or as a class when expanded; others skip it.

d_gene | abundance | j_gene | v_gene | CDR3nt | CDR3aa
. | few | TRBJ2-7 | TRBV10-3 | TGTGCCAGCGGTCTGGGGCTTAGGGACTCCGAGCAGTACTTC | CASGLGLRDSEQYF
. | many | TRBJ2-2 | TRBV29-1 | TGCAGCGTTGCTGACACGAAGACCGGGGAGCTGTTTTTT | CSVADTKTGELFF
. | few | TRBJ2-1 | TRBV7-9 | TGTGCCAGCAGCTTAGCAGAACTTTGGACGTACAATGAGCAGTTCTTC | CASSLAELWTYNEQFF
. | . | TRBJ2-3 | TRBV7-3 | TGTGCCAGCAGCTTAGGAGGGTCCAATACGCAGTATTTT | CASSLGGSNTQYF
. | few | TRBJ2-7 | TRBV25-1 | TGTGCCAGCAGCCCGGGGGAATACGAGCAGTACTTC | CASSPGEYEQYF
. | few | TRBJ2-7 | TRBV9 | TGTGCCAGCAGCCATCCCTTCGGGCGGGGCTGGGGCTTC | CASSHPFGRGWGF
TRBD1 | few | TRBJ1-5 | TRBV6-1 | TGTGCCAGCAGGCTCGGGACAGGGGGCGGCAATCAGCCCCAGCATTTT | CASRLGTGGGNQPQHF
. | many | TRBJ2-7 | TRBV12-3/TRBV12-4 | TGTGCCAGCAGTTTAGCCCCCAGGAGCTCCTACGAGCAGTACTTC | CASSLAPRSSYEQYF
TRBD1 | . | TRBJ1-1 | TRBV5-6 | TGTGCCAGCAGCTTGTGGGACAGAGTCGCTGAAGCTTTCTTT | CASSLWDRVAEAFF
TRBD2 | . | TRBJ2-3 | TRBV28 | TGTGCCAGCAGTTTAATTTCCCTAGCGGACGTACGGGTAGATACGCAGTATTTT | CASSLISLADVRVDTQYF
. | . | TRBJ2-3 | TRBV11-2 | TGTGCCAGCAGCTTATTCTCGCTAGCAGATCCCCAAAGCACAGATACGCAGTATTTT | CASSLFSLADPQSTDTQYF
. | few | TRBJ2-7 | TRBV7-2 | TGTGCCAGCAGCTTTCGGCAGGGGTGGTACGAGCAGTACTTC | CASSFRQGWYEQYF
. | . | TRBJ1-1 | TRBV12-3/TRBV12-4 | TGTGCCAGCAGGCCCGCAGGGGTAACCACTGAAGCTTTCTTT | CASRPAGVTTEAFF
TRBD2 | . | TRBJ2-1 | TRBV18 | TGTGCCAGCTCACCACGTCATCCTAGCGGGATCCCCTACAATGAGCAGTTCTTC | CASSPRHPSGIPYNEQFF
. | many | TRBJ2-5 | TRBV4-2 | TGTGCCAGCAGCCAAGTCGGGCAGCAAGAGACCCAGTACTTC | CASSQVGQQETQYF
. | few | TRBJ2-7 | TRBV10-3 | TGTGCCATCAGTGAGTCGAACGCCGAGCAGTACTTC | CAISESNAEQYF
. | . | TRBJ1-5 | TRBV20-1 | TGCAGTACAGAGTGGGGGTCCCAGCCCCAGCATTTT | CSTEWGSQPQHF
. | . | TRBJ2-1 | TRBV9 | TGTGCCAGCAGCGTAGACAGGTCCCCCAACAATGAGCAGTTCTTC | CASSVDRSPNNEQFF
TRBD2 | few | TRBJ2-5 | TRBV4-3 | TGCGCCAGCAGCCAAGATAGCGGGGATCCTCCCGAGACCCAGTACTTC | CASSQDSGDPPETQYF
TRBD2 | . | TRBJ2-5 | TRBV27 | TGTGCCAGCAGTCCAACTAAGTGGCGGGGGTACCAAGAGACCCAGTACTTC | CASSPTKWRGYQETQYF
. | . | TRBJ2-1 | TRBV20-1 | TGCAGTGCTAGGAGCCGCAGCTCCTACAATGAGCAGTTCTTC | CSARSRSSYNEQFF
TRBD1 | many | TRBJ2-7 | TRBV5-5 | TGTGCCAGCAGCTTTTTCTCAGGGGGCTCCTACGAGCAGTACTTC | CASSFFSGGSYEQYF
TRBD2 | . | TRBJ2-3 | TRBV28 | TGTGCCAGCAGTTTCTGGCGGGAGGCCGGAGTGGATACGCAGTATTTT | CASSFWREAGVDTQYF
TRBD1 | many | TRBJ2-7 | TRBV4-3 | TGCGCCAGCAGCCGGGACAGGGACTACGAGCAGTACTTC | CASSRDRDYEQYF
TRBD1 | few | TRBJ1-6 | TRBV6-1 | TGTGCCAGCAGTGGACTTATGGGGACAGTCGGTAGGGATTCACCCCTCCACTTT | CASSGLMGTVGRDSPLHF
TRBD2 | many | TRBJ2-1 | TRBV7-9 | TGTGCCAGCAGCTTAGATCGACTAGCGGGATACAATGAGCAGTTCTTC | CASSLDRLAGYNEQFF
TRBD1 | few | TRBJ2-7 | TRBV7-9 | TGTGCCAGCAGCCACGGGGACAGGGCCTACGAGCAGTACTTC | CASSHGDRAYEQYF
. | . | TRBJ1-1 | TRBV7-2 | TGTGCCAGCAGCGTCATGAACACTGAAGCTTTCTTT | CASSVMNTEAFF
TRBD2 | few | TRBJ2-7 | TRBV12-3/TRBV12-4 | TGTGCCAGCAGTTTAATGGCTAGCGGGAGCCCCGAGCAGTACTTC | CASSLMASGSPEQYF
TRBD1 | . | TRBJ1-1 | TRBV5-1 | TGCGCCAGCAGAGAGGGACAGGGGGATGCTTTCTTT | CASREGQGDAFF
TRBD2 | . | TRBJ2-3 | TRBV20-1 | TGCAGTGCTAGTTACCCGGGACTAACTAGCACAGATACGCAGTATTTT | CSASYPGLTSTDTQYF
. | . | TRBJ2-2 | TRBV5-5 | TGTGCCAGCAGGGGGACATCTACCGGGGAGCTGTTTTTT | CASRGTSTGELFF
. | many | TRBJ1-5 | TRBV7-2 | TGTGCCAGCAGCTTATTCAGGGGTAGCAATCAGCCCCAGCATTTT | CASSLFRGSNQPQHF
. | . | TRBJ1-5 | TRBV2 | TGTGCCAGCAGTGAAGCGGAGTTCAATCAGCCCCAGCATTTT | CASSEAEFNQPQHF
TRBD1 | . | TRBJ1-5 | TRBV12-3/TRBV12-4 | TGTGCCAGCAAGCCGGGACAGGGCCGTCAGCCCCAGCATTTT | CASKPGQGRQPQHF
. | few | TRBJ2-1 | TRBV20-1 | TGCAGTGCTAGAGCGGTCAGGAATTACAATGAGCAGTTCTTC | CSARAVRNYNEQFF
TRBD2 | few | TRBJ2-1 | TRBV12-3/TRBV12-4 | TGTGCCAGCAGTATATTCGGTAGCGGGGGGCCTTACAATGAGCAGTTCTTC | CASSIFGSGGPYNEQFF
. | many | TRBJ2-7 | TRBV20-1 | TGCAGTGCTAGAGATGTCCAGTCCTTTGTGTACGAGCAGTACTTC | CSARDVQSFVYEQYF
. | many | TRBJ2-7 | TRBV5-1 | TGCGCCAGCAGCCTACGGACTGGCTCCGAGCAGTACTTC | CASSLRTGSEQYF
TRBD1 | . | TRBJ2-5 | TRBV11-3 | TGTGCCAGCAGCGAACAGGGGGTCAGCGGGGAGACCCAGTACTTC | CASSEQGVSGETQYF
. | few | TRBJ1-1 | TRBV29-1 | TGCAGCGTTGGAGGGATGGGTTGGAACACTGAAGCTTTCTTT | CSVGGMGWNTEAFF
TRBD2 | once | TRBJ2-7 | TRBV12-3/TRBV12-4 | TGTGCCAGCAGTTTTCTGGGAGGGGATGCTGTGTACTTC | CASSFLGGDAVYF
TRBD1 | few | TRBJ1-5 | TRBV7-9 | TGTGCCAGCAGCGGACAGGTTGATCAGCCCCAGCATTTT | CASSGQVDQPQHF
TRBD2 | . | TRBJ2-2 | TRBV12-3/TRBV12-4 | TGTGCCAGCAGAGAAGCGGGAGACACCGGGGAGCTGTTTTTT | CASREAGDTGELFF
. | . | TRBJ1-4 | TRBV7-2 | TGTGCCAGCAGCTTAGCGCGAGGGTACGGTGAAAAACTGTTTTTT | CASSLARGYGEKLFF
TRBD1 | . | TRBJ2-1 | TRBV6-5 | TGTGCCAGCAGTTATCCGGGACAGGGTCACAATGAGCAGTTCTTC | CASSYPGQGHNEQFF
. | . | TRBJ2-1 | TRBV20-1 | TGCAGTGCTATGGGACCGGGACAGCCTAGGGGGGGTGAGCAGTTCTTC | CSAMGPGQPRGGEQFF
. | few | TRBJ2-1 | TRBV12-3/TRBV12-4 | TGTGCCAGCAGTGTATTGGGGGCTACCTACAATGAGCAGTTCTTC | CASSVLGATYNEQFF
TRBD2 | few | TRBJ2-5 | TRBV20-1 | TGCAGTGCTAGAGTTGCGGGAGGGCGGGATTTCCAAGAGACCCAGTACTTC | CSARVAGGRDFQETQYF
. | few | TRBJ2-1 | TRBV6-4 | TGTGCCAGCAGTGACCTGGGGCTCTACAATGAGCAGTTCTTC | CASSDLGLYNEQFF
. | few | TRBJ2-5 | TRBV20-1 | TGCAGTGCTTTCGCAGGAAGGGAGACCCAGTACTTC | CSAFAGRETQYF
TRBD1 | . | TRBJ2-7 | TRBV6-5 | TGTGCCAGCAGTTCCACCGGGACAGGGGTGTACGAGCAGTACTTC | CASSSTGTGVYEQYF
. | . | TRBJ1-2 | TRBV18 | TGTGCCAGCTCACCGGGCTCAGGAAATGACTATGGCTACACCTTC | CASSPGSGNDYGYTF
. | . | TRBJ1-6 | TRBV9 | TGTGCCAGCAGCTCTCGCCGGGACAACTATAATTCACCCCTCCACTTT | CASSSRRDNYNSPLHF
TRBD1 | . | TRBJ2-7 | TRBV9 | TGTGCCAGCAGCCTGAGGACAGGGGGCGGCGAGCAGTACTTC | CASSLRTGGGEQYF
TRBD1 | many | TRBJ2-3 | TRBV20-1 | TGCAGTGCTAGAGGGACAGGGGGTACAGATACGCAGTATTTT | CSARGTGGTDTQYF
TRBD2 | . | TRBJ2-7 | TRBV20-1 | TGCAGTGCTCAGCCCCGCGGGGGCTACGAGCAGTACTTC | CSAQPRGGYEQYF
. | . | TRBJ2-1 | TRBV6-2/TRBV6-3 | TGTGCCAGCAGTAAGGGGAGCTCCTACAATGAGCAGTTCTTC | CASSKGSSYNEQFF